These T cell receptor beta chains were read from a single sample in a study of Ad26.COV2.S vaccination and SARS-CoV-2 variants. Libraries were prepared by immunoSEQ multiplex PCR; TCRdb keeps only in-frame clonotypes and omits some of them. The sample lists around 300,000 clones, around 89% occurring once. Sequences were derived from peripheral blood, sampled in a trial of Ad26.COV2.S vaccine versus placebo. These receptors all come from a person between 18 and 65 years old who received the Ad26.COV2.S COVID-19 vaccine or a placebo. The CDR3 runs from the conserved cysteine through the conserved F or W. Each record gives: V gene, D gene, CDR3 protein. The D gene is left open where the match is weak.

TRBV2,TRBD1,CASRGQVNTEAFF
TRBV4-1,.,CASSQGGTGALNEQFF
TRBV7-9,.,CASLNDGDQETQYF
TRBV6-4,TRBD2,CASRTRSGTGDHEQYF
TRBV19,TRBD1,CASRTGTGFGEQYF
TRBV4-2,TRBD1,CASSQGADRADYEAFF
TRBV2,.,CASSEGLSGYEQYF
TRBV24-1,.,CATSDSRGGETEAFF
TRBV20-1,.,CSASSGGGGYTF
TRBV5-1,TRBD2,CASSRGLASGGELFF
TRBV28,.,CASSSSNSPLHF
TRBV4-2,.,CASSQWPEAFF
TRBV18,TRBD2,CASSPRLAESYNEQFF
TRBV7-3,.,CASSLEGGNTEAFF
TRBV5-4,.,CASSLDREGSYNSPLHF
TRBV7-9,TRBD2,CASPLGRGPTGELFF
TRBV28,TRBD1,CASELDREYNEQFF
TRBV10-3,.,CAISEAGTSEKLFF
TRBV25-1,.,CASSEETSHTGELFF
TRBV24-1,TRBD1,CATRPPGQGLFDQPQHF
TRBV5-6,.,CASSSTGPRAGSNQPQHF